Below are 12 T cell receptor beta chains sequenced from a single sample in a study of CD8+CD57+ T cells in acquired aplastic anemia. The use of genomic DNA as template underpinned the TCR beta VDJ and CDR3 profiling. MiXCR, applied by TCRdb to the reads, yields one record per CDR3 protein. The top ten hold roughly 3% of the sample, which has more than 150,000 distinct CDR3 sequences, approximately 49% seen once. Sequenced input: sorted CD4+, CD8+, or CD8+CD57+ T cells (not recorded which) from PBMCs. Receptor source: a human donor in good health.

This clonotype was found a few times. The chain employs TRBV2 and TRBJ1-2; 7 bases align to TRBD1. This CDR3 region has 13 residues. The V and J ends lost 4 bases and 4 bases, in that order; junction bases with no gene match: 3. From germline, CDR1 is SNHLY and CDR2 FYNNEI. CDR3 loop: CASSVAGGYGYTF. The CDR3 DNA sequence: TGTGCCAGCAGTGTTGCAGGGGGCTATGGCTACACCTTC.

This clonotype came up many times. The chain recombines TRBV7-9 with TRBJ2-2; D is ambiguous. V dropped 1 base and J dropped 8 bases, with 2 bases sitting between them. The germline CDR1 and CDR2 sequences are SEHNR and FQNEAQ (reference sequence). The CDR3 loop spans 11 amino acids. The CDR3 protein is CASSLEGELFF. The CDR3 DNA is TGTGCCAGCAGCTTAGAAGGGGAGCTGTTTTTT.

V gene TRBV7-8 combines with J gene TRBJ2-7; D is ambiguous. CDR3 length equals 13 residues. V lost 5 bases, J lost 3 bases, and 11 bases lay in between. Germline V gene sequence: CDR1 SGHVS, CDR2 FQNEAQ. The CDR3 spells CASSLTHNYEQYF. For the CDR3, the DNA is TGTGCCAGCAGCCTAACCCATAACTACGAGCAGTACTTC.

The chain is built from TRBV19 and TRBJ1-6, with 9 bases identical to TRBD1. V shed 8 bases, J shed 4 bases, and the junction held 9 bases outside the gene matches. Germline assignment: CDR1 LNHDA and CDR2 SQIVND (reference sequence). The CDR3 covers 16 residues. The CDR3 nucleotides read TGTGCCAGTTCGTTGTTCGGGACAGGGTATAATTCACCCCTCCACTTT. This sequence encodes CASSLFGTGYNSPLHF.

The rearrangement uses TRBV20-1 and TRBJ1-6; no clear D. The CDR3 has 11 amino acids. Trimming took 1 base from V and 18 from J, leaving 13 bases between them. The germline gives CDR1 DFQATT, CDR2 SNEGSKA (reference sequence). DNA of the CDR3: TGCAGTGCTAGAGCGGACCCTGTCTCCCACTTT. Its protein is CSARADPVSHF.

This clonotype showed up many times. V gene TRBV6-1 combines with J gene TRBJ2-1, with D unclear. V lost 4 bases and J lost 9, with 13 bases in between. This CDR3 comprises 13 residues. Germline V gene sequence: CDR1 MNHNS, CDR2 SASEGT. CDR3: CASSANGVGEQFF. The CDR3 region has the DNA TGTGCCAGCAGTGCCAATGGGGTTGGTGAGCAGTTCTTC.

This chain links TRBV5-1 with TRBJ1-6, with 8 bases fitting TRBD1. The CDR3 length is 17 residues. The V and J ends lost 4 bases and 1 base, in that order; junction bases with no gene match: 7. Germline V gives CDR1 SGHRS, CDR2 YFSETQ. For the CDR3, the DNA is TGCGCCAGCAGCACCGGACAGGGTTCGTCCTATAATTCACCCCTCCACTTT. Protein product: CASSTGQGSSYNSPLHF.

The V and J genes are TRBV9 and TRBJ1-6; possible D gene TRBD1, 5 bases. V was cut by 4 bases and J by 9 bases, with 20 bases left in between. Germline lookup yields CDR1 SGDLS and CDR2 YYNGEE. The CDR3 spans 16 residues. CDR3 sequence reads: CASSPSGGGLVSPLHF. DNA for the CDR3: TGTGCCAGCAGCCCCTCGGGGGGAGGTTTAGTTTCACCCCTCCACTTT.

This clonotype was picked up many times. The CDR3 region has the DNA TGTGCCAGCGCTACAGGGTCCAAAGGCTACACCTTC. Translation gives CASATGSKGYTF. The chain couples TRBV6-2 or TRBV6-3 to TRBJ1-2; perhaps TRBD1 as D (6 bases). The V and J ends lost 8 bases and 8 bases respectively, with 15 bases between them. Germline V gene sequence: CDR1 MNHEY, CDR2 SVGEGT. The CDR3 spans 12 residues.

This sequence joins TRBV12-3 or TRBV12-4 and TRBJ2-1, with 11 bases lining up with TRBD2. V dropped 3 bases and J dropped 6; count of bases not matched to a gene: 4. The CDR3 spans 15 residues. CDR3 sequence: CASSLTSGDPNEQFF. The DNA for the CDR3 is TGTGCCAGCAGTTTGACTAGCGGGGACCCCAATGAGCAGTTCTTC.

This sequence joins TRBV7-3 and TRBJ2-5; 14 bases map to TRBD2. From germline, CDR1 is SGHTA and CDR2 FQGTGA. The CDR3 has 15 amino acids. V lost 4 bases, J lost 11 bases, and 9 bases stayed unmatched. The CDR3 DNA sequence: TGTGCCAGCAGCTATAGTGGGACTAGCGGGAGTCATCAGTACTTC. Its protein is CASSYSGTSGSHQYF.

The J gene is TRBJ2-1, the V gene TRBV4-2, with D unresolved. CDR1 and CDR2 from the germline V gene are LGHNA and YNFKEQ. The V end was cut by 4 bases, the J end by 4 bases, with 14 bases between. The CDR3 runs to 15 residues. CDR3 sequence: CASSRTRNPYNEQFF. In nucleotides, the CDR3 is TGTGCCAGCAGCCGGACCCGAAATCCTTACAATGAGCAGTTCTTC.